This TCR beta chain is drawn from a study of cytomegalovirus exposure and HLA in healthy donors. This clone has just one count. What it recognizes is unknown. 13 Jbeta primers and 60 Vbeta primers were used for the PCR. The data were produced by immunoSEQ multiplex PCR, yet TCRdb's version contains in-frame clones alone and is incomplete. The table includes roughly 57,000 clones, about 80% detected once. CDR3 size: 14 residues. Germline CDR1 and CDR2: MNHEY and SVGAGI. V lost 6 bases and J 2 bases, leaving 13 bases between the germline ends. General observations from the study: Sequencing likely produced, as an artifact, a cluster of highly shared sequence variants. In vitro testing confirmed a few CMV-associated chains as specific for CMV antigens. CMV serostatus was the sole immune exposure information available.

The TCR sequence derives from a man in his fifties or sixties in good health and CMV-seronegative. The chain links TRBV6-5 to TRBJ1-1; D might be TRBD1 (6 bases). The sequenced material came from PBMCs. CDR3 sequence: CASRSPGANTEAFF. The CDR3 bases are TGTGCCAGCAGGTCCCCAGGGGCCAACACTGAAGCTTTCTTT.